The 8 T cell receptor beta chains presented below share a single source sample, sequenced in a study of T cell repertoires in cytomegalovirus infection. These receptors lack a known antigen. Via MiXCR, TCRdb re-called the reads, giving one row per CDR3 protein. The repertoire holds roughly 150,000 distinct CDR3 sequences, with less than 25% as singletons. This material consisted of CD8+ T cells from cultured PBMCs, taken from culture after CMV antigen stimulation. Every receptor here comes from a human donor in good health (CMV status not recorded). Some clones in this sample may be carry-over from other donors' samples.

The chain links TRBV7-8 to TRBJ2-1; TRBD2 matches 12 bases. Trimming cost V 4 bases and J 5 bases; bases outside gene matches: 9. The CDR3 covers 17 residues. In germline, CDR1 is SGHVS, CDR2 FQNEAQ. The DNA of the CDR3 is TGTGCCAGCAGCTCGGGGCGGACTAGCGGGAATAACAATGAGCAGTTCTTC. Residues: CASSSGRTSGNNNEQFF.

The genes are TRBV7-8 and TRBJ2-1; weak D call: TRBD2 (6 bases). V lost 5 bases and J 0 bases, leaving 14 bases between the germline ends. In germline, CDR1 is SGHVS, CDR2 FQNEAQ. The CDR3 runs 16 residues. In nucleotides, the CDR3 is TGTGCCAGCAGCCGGCCGGGACTCAGCTCCTACAATGAGCAGTTCTTC. The encoded protein is CASSRPGLSSYNEQFF.

This chain connects TRBV4-1 to TRBJ1-5; D unclear. The CDR3 has 16 amino acids. CDR1 and CDR2 (germline): MGHRA, YSYEKL. V dropped 0 bases and J dropped 0 bases, with 9 bases sitting between them. This CDR3 is CASSQEKGYSNQPQHF. The CDR3, as DNA: TGCGCCAGCAGCCAAGAGAAAGGTTATAGCAATCAGCCCCAGCATTTT.

This clonotype was seen only a few times. V usage is TRBV6-1 and J usage is TRBJ1-5; D unresolved. The CDR3 has 13 amino acids. V lost 4 bases, J lost 3 bases, and 7 bases lay in between. The germline CDR1 and CDR2 sequences are MNHNS and SASEGT. The CDR3 region has the DNA TGTGCCAGCAGTGTCTCTGACAATCAGCCCCAGCATTTT. Its translation is CASSVSDNQPQHF.

The chain employs TRBV12-3 or TRBV12-4 and TRBJ2-3; D possibly corresponds to TRBD2 (5 bases). The V end was cut by 2 bases, the J end by 5 bases, with 11 bases between. The CDR3 totals 14 residues. Here the CDR3 reads CASSLWLAEDTQYF. CDR3 coding DNA: TGTGCCAGCAGTTTATGGCTAGCAGAAGATACGCAGTATTTT.

V usage is TRBV24-1 and J usage is TRBJ1-2; 7 bases are a match to TRBD1. V trimming: 7 bases; J trimming: 6 bases; junction bases outside the gene matches: 10. The CDR3 covers 14 residues. From germline, CDR1 is KGHDR and CDR2 SFDVKD. CDR3 sequence: CATRGDSKQDGYTF. The CDR3 DNA reads TGTGCCACCAGGGGGGACAGCAAGCAGGATGGCTACACCTTC.

The chain uses TRBV6-2 or TRBV6-3 and TRBJ2-3; TRBD2 might be the D (5 bases). Germline V CDR1 and CDR2: MNHEY, SVGEGT. The V end lost 8 bases, the J end lost 5 bases, and 14 bases lay between the germline ends. This CDR3 contains 13 residues. The chain's CDR3 is CASLQESGDTQYF. The CDR3 DNA sequence: TGTGCCAGCCTTCAAGAGAGCGGAGATACGCAGTATTTT.

This clonotype has a handful of counts. The chain couples TRBV6-5 to TRBJ2-3, with D tentatively TRBD1 or TRBD2 (5 bases each). The CDR3 totals 14 residues. The V and J ends lost 2 bases and 1 base respectively, with 7 bases between them. Germline V CDR1 and CDR2: MNHEY, SVGAGI. Here the CDR3 DNA reads TGTGCCAGCAGTTACACGGGACGCACAGATACGCAGTATTTT. It translates to CASSYTGRTDTQYF.